This T cell receptor beta chain stems from a study of T cell responses to AZD1222 COVID-19 vaccine. Assay: immunoSEQ multiplex PCR; the TCRdb copy retains only in-frame clones and omits some. The sample yields over 55,000 clones, approximately 80% seen once. Study-wide results and caveats: Clonal diversity may have been underestimated, and the donors were mostly white British, with more females than males. Baseline serology detected seropositivity in only six AZD1222 recipients. Spike-specific TCR breadth and depth were elevated following two AZD1222 doses.

The CDR3 contains 12 residues. The V end lost 5 bases, the J end lost 9 bases, and 10 bases lay between the germline ends. CDR1 is MDHEN, CDR2 SYDVKM, per germline. This clone appeared a few times. Its antigen remains unidentified. The receptor was derived from an adult who received the AZD1222 COVID-19 vaccine. The sample here was peripheral blood, taken 28 days after the second AZD1222 dose. The J gene is TRBJ2-2, the V gene TRBV28, with D possibly being TRBD1 or TRBD2 (5 bases each). In DNA, the CDR3 is TGTGCCAGCAGTCCCCGGGGCCGGGAGCTGTTTTTT. It yields the protein CASSPRGRELFF. Using reference TRBV28 and TRBJ2-2 for the parts outside the CDR3, the full variable domain is DVKVTQSSRYLVKRTGEKVFLECVQDMDHENMFWYRQDPGLGLRLIYFSYDVKMKEKGDIPEGYSVSREKKERFSLILESASTNQTSMYLCASSPRGRELFFGEGSRLTVL.